The T cell receptor (beta chain) described here comes from a study of T cell changes during pregnancy in multiple sclerosis. This CDR3 is built from 15 residues. The V and J ends lost 4 bases and 4 bases, in that order; junction bases with no gene match: 7. Looked up from germline, CDR1 is MNHEY and CDR2 is SMNVEV (reference sequence). Using immunoSEQ multiplex PCR, the repertoire was profiled, and TCRdb retains in-frame clones only, with some absent. The sample yields tens of thousands of clones, more than 85% seen once. This clonotype originated in a female donor in good health, enrolled as a control in a pregnancy study. The chain combines TRBV27 with TRBJ2-5, with TRBD2 identical over 9 bases. The input for sequencing was CD4+ T cells from peripheral blood mononuclear cells, taken after pregnancy. The CDR3 loop reads CASSSGLARIETQYF. CDR3 DNA: TGTGCCAGCAGTTCCGGACTAGCGAGGATAGAGACCCAGTACTTC.